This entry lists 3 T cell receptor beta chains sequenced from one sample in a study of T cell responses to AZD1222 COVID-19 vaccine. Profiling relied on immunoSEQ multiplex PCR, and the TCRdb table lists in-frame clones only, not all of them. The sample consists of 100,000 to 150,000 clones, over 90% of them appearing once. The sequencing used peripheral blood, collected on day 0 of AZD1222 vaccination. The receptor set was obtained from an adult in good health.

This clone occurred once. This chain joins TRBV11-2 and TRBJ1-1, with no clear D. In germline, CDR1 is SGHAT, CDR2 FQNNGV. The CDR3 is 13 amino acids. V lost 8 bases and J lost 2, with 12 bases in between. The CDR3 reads CASATTDNTEAFF. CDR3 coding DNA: TGTGCCAGCGCTACGACCGACAACACTGAAGCTTTCTTT.

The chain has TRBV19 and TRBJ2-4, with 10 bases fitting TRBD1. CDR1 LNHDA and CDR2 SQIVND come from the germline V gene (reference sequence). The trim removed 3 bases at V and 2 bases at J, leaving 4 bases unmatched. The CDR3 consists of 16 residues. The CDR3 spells CASSMGQGFTKNIQYF. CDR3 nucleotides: TGTGCCAGTAGTATGGGACAGGGGTTTACCAAAAACATTCAGTACTTC.

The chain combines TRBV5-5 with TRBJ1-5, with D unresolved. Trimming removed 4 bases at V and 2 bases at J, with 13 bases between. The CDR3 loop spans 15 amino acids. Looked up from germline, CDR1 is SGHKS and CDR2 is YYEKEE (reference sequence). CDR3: CASSKDLGGNQPQHF. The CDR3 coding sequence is TGTGCCAGCAGCAAAGATTTAGGTGGCAATCAGCCCCAGCATTTT.